The TCR beta chain under discussion was sequenced for a study of blood T cell repertoires in COVID-19. Looking at the study overall: Whether acute or convalescent, the COVID-19 samples came from the United States, Italy and Spain.

This clone occurred a few times. V was clipped by 3 bases and J by 4 bases, with 9 bases between them. This CDR3 is built from 14 residues. Germline V CDR1 and CDR2: SGHAT, FQNNGV. As originally analysed: The assay estimated nucleated cells by amplifying reference gene primers. Generated by immunoSEQ multiplex PCR, the TCRdb table keeps only in-frame clones and is missing some. V and J calls and clone size are as listed in that table; D and trimming were resolved from the DNA. The sample contains fewer than 65,000 clones, 75% to 90% of which appear only once. Sequencing input: peripheral blood. The chain employs TRBV11-2 and TRBJ1-4; D not resolved. The sequence was collected from a human donor in a cohort sampled during active COVID-19. The CDR3: CASSFSAGNEKLFF. CDR3 bases: TGTGCCAGCAGCTTTTCGGCGGGTAATGAAAAACTGTTTTTT.